Listed below are T cell receptor beta chains from one sample, sequenced in a study of T cell changes during pregnancy in multiple sclerosis. Profiled with immunoSEQ multiplex PCR; TCRdb holds only in-frame clones, not every one. In the table there are some 87,000 clones, 92% of which are singletons. Source: peripheral blood, taken in the first trimester of pregnancy. All receptors derive from a female donor with multiple sclerosis, enrolled in a pregnancy study. Both conserved end residues are part of each CDR3.

>TRBV13|TRBJ2-6|19
CASSLGLRNSGFGANVLTF
>TRBV28|TRBJ2-7|17
CASSLSNFGAFSYEQYF
>TRBV19|TRBJ1-5|14
CASSPGGHNQPQHF
>TRBV5-1|TRBJ2-2|16
CASSEGNTLYTGELFF
>TRBV7-2|TRBJ2-3|16
CASSLVTSGFTDTQYF
>TRBV7-2|TRBJ1-1|13
CASSTDRGREAFF
>TRBV23-1|TRBJ2-7|15
CASSLPWDSTYEQYF
>TRBV7-3|TRBJ2-1|14
CASSLGGVISEQFF
>TRBV6-1|TRBJ2-2|14
CASMSSPNTGELFF
>TRBV11-1|TRBJ2-1|16
CASSRTSGTVGYEQFF
>TRBV29-1|TRBJ1-4|12
CSVGGGNEKLFF
>TRBV9|TRBJ1-4|13
CASGTEGRSKLFF
>TRBV5-5|TRBJ1-5|16
CASSLMGGDSNQPQHF